Listed below are T cell receptor beta chains from one sample, sequenced in a study of neurological immune-mediated disorders. TCRdb redid the calling of the 5' RACE reads with MiXCR, one entry per CDR3 protein. The profile shows under 35,000 distinct CDR3 sequences, about an eighth of them singletons. The sequenced sample consisted of CD4+ T cells from blood. The receptors here all came from a female donor with HTLV-1-associated myelopathy (HAM/TSP). The CDR3 runs from the conserved cysteine through the conserved F or W. Each record gives: J gene, clone size, V gene, D gene, CDR3 protein, CDR3 DNA. A D gene is named only where the DNA matches it firmly. Rows give clone size only sometimes, using once, few, many, or a class for an expanded clone.

>TRBJ2-1|many|TRBV29-1|TRBD1
CSVDRTGGSGFF
TGCAGCGTTGATCGGACAGGGGGCTCAGGGTTCTTC
>TRBJ1-1|many|TRBV5-6|NA
CASAPDLALWAFF
TGTGCCAGCGCCCCGGACCTCGCCCTGTGGGCTTTCTTT
>TRBJ2-2|few|TRBV6-1|NA
CASSVPTNTGELFF
TGTGCCAGCAGTGTCCCGACTAACACCGGGGAGCTGTTTTTT
>TRBJ2-5|many|TRBV5-1|NA
CASSNQGWETQYF
TGCGCCAGCAGCAACCAGGGGTGGGAGACCCAGTACTTC
>TRBJ2-5|many|TRBV5-1|NA
CASSSRVGGSQETQYF
TGCGCCAGCAGCTCGCGGGTTGGAGGGTCCCAAGAGACCCAGTACTTC
>TRBJ1-1|many|TRBV9|TRBD1
CASSRGQGVMNTEAFF
TGTGCCAGCAGCAGAGGACAGGGGGTAATGAACACTGAAGCTTTCTTT
>TRBJ2-7|many|TRBV7-2|NA
CASSLFYEQYF
TGTGCCAGCAGCTTATTCTACGAGCAGTACTTC
>TRBJ1-1|many|TRBV5-1|NA
CASSSLQGLNTEAFF
TGCGCCAGCAGCTCCCTTCAGGGGCTGAACACTGAAGCTTTCTTT
>TRBJ2-7|NA|TRBV2|TRBD1
CASTRDRSSYEQYF
TGTGCCAGCACCCGGGACAGAAGCTCCTACGAGCAGTACTTC
>TRBJ2-5|many|TRBV20-1|NA
CSARDGSSVETQYF
TGCAGTGCTAGAGATGGGTCTAGCGTCGAGACCCAGTACTTC
>TRBJ2-3|NA|TRBV29-1|TRBD2
CGVTWRETQYF
TGCGGCGTGACGTGGCGGGAGACCCAGTATTTT
>TRBJ2-7|many|TRBV20-1|TRBD2
CSFQHPGLAGDEQYF
TGCAGTTTCCAACACCCCGGGCTAGCGGGAGACGAGCAGTACTTC
>TRBJ2-3|NA|TRBV5-5|NA
CASSFYICSAYSPSTDTQYF
NA
>TRBJ2-4|many|TRBV6-5|NA
CASSYSPPPGGQNIQYF
TGTGCCAGCAGTTACTCGCCCCCCCCGGGGGGCCAAAACATTCAGTACTTC
>TRBJ2-1|many|TRBV29-1|TRBD2
CSVTVAGEGNEQFF
TGCAGCGTTACCGTGGCGGGAGAAGGGAATGAGCAGTTCTTC
>TRBJ2-7|many|TRBV14|NA
CASSQDLIWAHEQYF
TGTGCCAGCAGCCAAGATCTTATTTGGGCCCACGAGCAGTACTTC
>TRBJ2-3|NA|TRBV5-4|TRBD2
CASSLGLAGVGDTQYF
TGTGCCAGCAGCTTGGGACTAGCGGGAGTTGGAGATACGCAGTATTTT
>TRBJ2-3|many|TRBV29-1|NA
CSVEGGEFGTDTQYF
TGCAGCGTTGAAGGGGGGGAGTTTGGCACAGATACGCAGTATTTT
>TRBJ2-5|medium-sized|TRBV20-1|NA
CSASFRQETQYF
TGCAGTGCTAGTTTCCGTCAAGAGACCCAGTACTTC
>TRBJ2-1|many|TRBV4-3|NA
CASSQDLRFEYNEQFF
TGCGCCAGCAGCCAAGATCTCAGGTTTGAGTACAATGAGCAGTTCTTC
>TRBJ2-2|many|TRBV7-2|TRBD1
CASSIAGTVTGELFF
TGTGCCAGCAGCATCGCCGGGACAGTCACCGGGGAGCTGTTTTTT
>TRBJ2-2|many|TRBV18|NA
CASSPGLVGNTGELFF
TGTGCCAGCTCACCGGGACTTGTAGGAAACACCGGGGAGCTGTTTTTT
>TRBJ1-1|medium-sized|TRBV5-1|NA
CASSLGASGGANTEAFF
TGCGCCAGCAGCTTAGGGGCGAGTGGGGGGGCGAACACTGAAGCTTTCTTT